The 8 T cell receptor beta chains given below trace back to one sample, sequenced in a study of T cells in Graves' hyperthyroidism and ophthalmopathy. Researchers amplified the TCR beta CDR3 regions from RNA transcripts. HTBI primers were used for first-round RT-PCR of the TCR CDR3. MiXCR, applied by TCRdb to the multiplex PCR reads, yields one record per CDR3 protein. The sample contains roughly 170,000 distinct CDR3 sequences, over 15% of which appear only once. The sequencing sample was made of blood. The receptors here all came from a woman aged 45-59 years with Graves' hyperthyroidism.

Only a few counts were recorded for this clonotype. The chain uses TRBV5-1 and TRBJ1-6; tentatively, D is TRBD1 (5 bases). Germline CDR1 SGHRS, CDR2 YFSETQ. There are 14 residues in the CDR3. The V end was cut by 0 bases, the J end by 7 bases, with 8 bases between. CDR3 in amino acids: CASSLGGENSPLHF. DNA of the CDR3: TGCGCCAGCAGCTTGGGGGGGGAAAATTCACCCCTCCACTTT.

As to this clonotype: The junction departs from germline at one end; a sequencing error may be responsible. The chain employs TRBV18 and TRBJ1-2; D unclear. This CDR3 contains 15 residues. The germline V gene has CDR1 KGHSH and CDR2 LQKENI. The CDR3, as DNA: TGTGCCAGCTCGCCACGGGCCACCGATCCCAGGGGCTACACCTTC. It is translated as CASSPRATDPRGYTF.

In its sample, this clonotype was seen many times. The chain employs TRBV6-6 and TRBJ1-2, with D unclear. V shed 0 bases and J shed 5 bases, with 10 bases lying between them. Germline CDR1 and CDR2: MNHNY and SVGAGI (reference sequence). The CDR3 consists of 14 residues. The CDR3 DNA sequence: TGTGCCAGCAGTTACTCGCAGGAATCATATGGCTACACCTTC. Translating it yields CASSYSQESYGYTF.

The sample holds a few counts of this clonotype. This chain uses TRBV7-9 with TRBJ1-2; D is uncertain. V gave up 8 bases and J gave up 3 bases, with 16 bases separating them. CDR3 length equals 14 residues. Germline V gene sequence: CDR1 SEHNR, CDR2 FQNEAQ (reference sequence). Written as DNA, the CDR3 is TGTGCCAGCGGCGCCGTTGGTGGGTACTATGGCTACACCTTC. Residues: CASGAVGGYYGYTF.

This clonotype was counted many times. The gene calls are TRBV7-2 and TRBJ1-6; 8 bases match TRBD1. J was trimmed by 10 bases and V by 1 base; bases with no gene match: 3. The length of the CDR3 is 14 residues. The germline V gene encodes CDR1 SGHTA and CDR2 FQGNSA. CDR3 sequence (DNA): TGTGCCAGCAGCTTAGGACAGGGGAGATCACCCCTCCACTTT. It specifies CASSLGQGRSPLHF. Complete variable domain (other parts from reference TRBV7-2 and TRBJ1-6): GAGVSQSPSNKVTEKGKDVELRCDPISGHTALYWYRQSLGQGLEFLIYFQGNSAPDKSGLPSDRFSAERTGGSVSTLTIQRTQQEDSAVYLCASSLGQGRSPLHFGNGTRLTVT.

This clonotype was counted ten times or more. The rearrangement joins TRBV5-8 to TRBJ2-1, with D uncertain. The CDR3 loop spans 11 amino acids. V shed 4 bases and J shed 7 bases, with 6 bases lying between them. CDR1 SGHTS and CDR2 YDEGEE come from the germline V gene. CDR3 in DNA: TGTGCCAGCAGCCGCCCAAATGAGCAGTTCTTC. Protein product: CASSRPNEQFF.

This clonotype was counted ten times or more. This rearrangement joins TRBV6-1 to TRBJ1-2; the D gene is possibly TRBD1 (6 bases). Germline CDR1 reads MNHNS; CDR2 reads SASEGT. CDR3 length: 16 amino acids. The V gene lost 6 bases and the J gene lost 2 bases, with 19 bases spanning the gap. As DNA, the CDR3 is TGTGCCAGCAGGGTGGTGGGCCTTGGACAGAACTATGGCTACACCTTC. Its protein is CASRVVGLGQNYGYTF.

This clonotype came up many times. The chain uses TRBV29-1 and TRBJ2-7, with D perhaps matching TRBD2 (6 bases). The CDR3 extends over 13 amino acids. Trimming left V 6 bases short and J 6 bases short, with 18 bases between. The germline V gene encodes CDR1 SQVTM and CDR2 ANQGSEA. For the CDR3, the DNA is TGCAGCGTGAGGCCTGCGGGGAGCGGCGAGCAGTACTTC. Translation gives CSVRPAGSGEQYF.